This T cell receptor (beta chain) is drawn from a study of cytomegalovirus exposure and HLA in healthy donors. The wider study: Researchers found that more than 70% of under 450 genotyped donors fell within the Caucasian-associated ancestry cluster.

13 Jbeta primers and 60 Vbeta primers were used for the PCR. The repertoire was sequenced with immunoSEQ multiplex PCR; TCRdb's copy has only in-frame clones and lacks some. The sample contains approximately 160,000 clones, approximately 81% of which appear only once. Per germline, CDR1 MNHEY and CDR2 SMNVEV (reference sequence). Trimming removed 6 bases from V and 7 bases from J, with 11 bases in between. The length of the CDR3 is 12 residues. About this clone itself: Its target is unknown.

The study's findings and limits: Both high specificity and high sensitivity reportedly marked the classifier's diagnosis of cytomegalovirus status. DRB1 had the most TCR associations and HLA-C the fewest, a later analysis found, with rates varying by HLA locus. Later work associated fewer than 20,000 TCR beta sequences with HLA alleles at 0.05 false discovery rate.

The gene calls are TRBV27 and TRBJ2-3; tentatively, D is TRBD1 (6 bases). This sequence originates from a boy between 2 and 10 years old in good health and CMV-seronegative. Sample: PBMCs. The CDR3 DNA follows: TGTGCCAGCAGGGCAGGGACATATACGCAGTATTTT. Protein sequence: CASRAGTYTQYF.